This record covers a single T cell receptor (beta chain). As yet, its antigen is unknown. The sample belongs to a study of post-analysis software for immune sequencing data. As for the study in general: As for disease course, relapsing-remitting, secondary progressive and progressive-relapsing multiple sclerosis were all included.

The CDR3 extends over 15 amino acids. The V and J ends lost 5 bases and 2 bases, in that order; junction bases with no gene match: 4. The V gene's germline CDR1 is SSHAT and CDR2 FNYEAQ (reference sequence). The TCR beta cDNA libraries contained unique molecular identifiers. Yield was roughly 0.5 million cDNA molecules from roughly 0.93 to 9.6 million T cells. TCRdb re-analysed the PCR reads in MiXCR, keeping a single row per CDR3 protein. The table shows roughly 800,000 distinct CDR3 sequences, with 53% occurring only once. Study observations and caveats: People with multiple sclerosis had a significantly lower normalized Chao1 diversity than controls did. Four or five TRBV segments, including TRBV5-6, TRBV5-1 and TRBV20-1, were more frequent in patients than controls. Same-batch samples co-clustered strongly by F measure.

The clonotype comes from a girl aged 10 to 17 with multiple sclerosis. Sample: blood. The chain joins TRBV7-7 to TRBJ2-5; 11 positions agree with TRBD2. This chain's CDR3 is CASSRSGGEQETQYF. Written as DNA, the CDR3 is TGTGCCAGCAGCCGTAGCGGGGGGGAGCAAGAGACCCAGTACTTC.